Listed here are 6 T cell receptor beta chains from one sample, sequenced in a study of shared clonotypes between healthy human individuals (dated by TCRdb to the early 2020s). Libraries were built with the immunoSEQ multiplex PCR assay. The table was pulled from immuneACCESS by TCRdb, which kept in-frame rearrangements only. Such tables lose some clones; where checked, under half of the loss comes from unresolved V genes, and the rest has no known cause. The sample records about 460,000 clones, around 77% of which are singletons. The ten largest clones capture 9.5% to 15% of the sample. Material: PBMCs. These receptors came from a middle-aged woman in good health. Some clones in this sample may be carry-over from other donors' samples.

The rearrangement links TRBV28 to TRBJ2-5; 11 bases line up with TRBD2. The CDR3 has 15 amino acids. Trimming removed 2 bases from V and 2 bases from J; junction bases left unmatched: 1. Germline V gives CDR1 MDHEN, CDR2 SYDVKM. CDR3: CASSLRLAGQETQYF. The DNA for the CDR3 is TGTGCCAGCAGTTTACGACTAGCGGGGCAAGAGACCCAGTACTTC.

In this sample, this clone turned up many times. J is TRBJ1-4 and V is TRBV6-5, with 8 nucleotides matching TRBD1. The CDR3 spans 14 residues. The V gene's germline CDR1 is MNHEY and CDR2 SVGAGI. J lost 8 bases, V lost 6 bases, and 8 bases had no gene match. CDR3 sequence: CASSRGQGGEKLFF. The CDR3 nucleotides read TGTGCCAGCAGCCGAGGACAGGGAGGGGAAAAACTGTTTTTT.

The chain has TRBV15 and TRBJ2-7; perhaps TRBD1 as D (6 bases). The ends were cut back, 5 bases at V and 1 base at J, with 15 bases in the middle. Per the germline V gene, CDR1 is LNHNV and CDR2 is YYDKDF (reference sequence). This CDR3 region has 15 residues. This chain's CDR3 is CATSPDPGQSYEQYF. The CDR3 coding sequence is TGTGCCACCAGCCCTGACCCCGGACAGTCCTACGAGCAGTACTTC.

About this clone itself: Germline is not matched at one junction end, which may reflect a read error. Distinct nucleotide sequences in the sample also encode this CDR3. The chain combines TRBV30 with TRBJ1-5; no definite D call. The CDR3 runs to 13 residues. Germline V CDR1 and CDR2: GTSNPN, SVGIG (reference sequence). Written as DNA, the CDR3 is TGCGCCTGGAGCTTTGGGTTGGATCAGCCCCAGCATTTT. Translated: CAWSFGLDQPQHF.

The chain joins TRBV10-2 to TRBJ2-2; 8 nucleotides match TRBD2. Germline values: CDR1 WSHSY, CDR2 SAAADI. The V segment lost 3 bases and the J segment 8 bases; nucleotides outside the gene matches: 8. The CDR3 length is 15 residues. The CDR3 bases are TGCGCCAGCAGTGATTCGAGAATAGCGGGAGGGGAGCTGTTTTTT. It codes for CASSDSRIAGGELFF.

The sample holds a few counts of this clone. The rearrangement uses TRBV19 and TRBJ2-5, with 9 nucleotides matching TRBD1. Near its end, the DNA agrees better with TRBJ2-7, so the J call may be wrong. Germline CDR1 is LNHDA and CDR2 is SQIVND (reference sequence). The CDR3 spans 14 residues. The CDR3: CASSAGTGLYEQYF. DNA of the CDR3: TGTGCCAGTAGTGCCGGGACAGGGTTATACGAGCAGTACTTC.